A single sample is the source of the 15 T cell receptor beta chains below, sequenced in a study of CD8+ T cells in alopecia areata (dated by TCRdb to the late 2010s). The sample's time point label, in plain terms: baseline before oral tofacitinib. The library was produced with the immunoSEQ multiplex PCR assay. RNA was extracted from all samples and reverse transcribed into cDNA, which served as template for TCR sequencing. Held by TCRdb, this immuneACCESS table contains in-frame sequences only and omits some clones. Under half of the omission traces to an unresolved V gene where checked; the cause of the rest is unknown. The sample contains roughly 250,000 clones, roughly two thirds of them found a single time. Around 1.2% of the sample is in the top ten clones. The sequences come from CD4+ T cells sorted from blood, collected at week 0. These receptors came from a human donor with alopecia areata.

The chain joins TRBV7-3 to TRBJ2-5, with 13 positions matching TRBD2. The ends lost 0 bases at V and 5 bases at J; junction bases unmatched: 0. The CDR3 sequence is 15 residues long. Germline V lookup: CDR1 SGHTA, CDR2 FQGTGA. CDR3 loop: CASSLTGLAGETQYF. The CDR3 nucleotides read TGTGCCAGCAGCTTAACGGGACTAGCGGGGGAGACCCAGTACTTC.

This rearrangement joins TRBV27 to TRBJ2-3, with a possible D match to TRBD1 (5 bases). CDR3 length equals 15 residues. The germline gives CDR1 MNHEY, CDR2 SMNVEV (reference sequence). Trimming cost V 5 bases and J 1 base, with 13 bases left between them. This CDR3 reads CASSHQGSGTDTQYF. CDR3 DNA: TGTGCCAGCAGTCACCAGGGATCGGGCACAGATACGCAGTATTTT.

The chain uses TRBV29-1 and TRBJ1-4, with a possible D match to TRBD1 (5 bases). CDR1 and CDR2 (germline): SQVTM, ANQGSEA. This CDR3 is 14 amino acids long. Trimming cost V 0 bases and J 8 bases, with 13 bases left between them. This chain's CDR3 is CSVEDTGGEEKLFF. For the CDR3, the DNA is TGCAGCGTTGAAGATACGGGAGGGGAGGAAAAACTGTTTTTT.

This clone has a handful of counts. The CDR3, as DNA: TGCGCCAGCAGCTTGGGAACCGACAGGGGGCTCTACGAGCAGTACTTC. It specifies CASSLGTDRGLYEQYF. The rearrangement uses TRBV5-1 and TRBJ2-7; 10 nucleotides agree with TRBD1. V was clipped by 0 bases and J by 3 bases; unmatched bases: 6. The length of the CDR3 is 16 residues. Germline CDR1 and CDR2: SGHRS and YFSETQ.

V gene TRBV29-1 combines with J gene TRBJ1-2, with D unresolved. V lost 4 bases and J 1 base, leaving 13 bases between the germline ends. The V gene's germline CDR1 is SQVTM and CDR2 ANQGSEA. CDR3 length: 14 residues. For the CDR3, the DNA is TGCAGCGTTGGAAGGACGGATTTTAACTATGGCTACACCTTC. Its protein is CSVGRTDFNYGYTF.

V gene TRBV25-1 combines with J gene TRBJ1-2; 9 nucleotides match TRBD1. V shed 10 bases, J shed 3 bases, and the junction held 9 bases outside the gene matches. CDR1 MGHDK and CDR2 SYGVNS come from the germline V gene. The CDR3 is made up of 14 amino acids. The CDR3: CATMQGQGHYGYTF. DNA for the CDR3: TGTGCCACCATGCAGGGACAGGGCCACTATGGCTACACCTTC.

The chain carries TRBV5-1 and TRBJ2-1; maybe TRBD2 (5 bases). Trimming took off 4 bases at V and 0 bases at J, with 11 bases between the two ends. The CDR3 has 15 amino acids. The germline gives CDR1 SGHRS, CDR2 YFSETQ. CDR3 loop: CASSATSASYNEQFF. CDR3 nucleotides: TGCGCCAGCAGCGCAACTAGTGCCTCCTACAATGAGCAGTTCTTC.

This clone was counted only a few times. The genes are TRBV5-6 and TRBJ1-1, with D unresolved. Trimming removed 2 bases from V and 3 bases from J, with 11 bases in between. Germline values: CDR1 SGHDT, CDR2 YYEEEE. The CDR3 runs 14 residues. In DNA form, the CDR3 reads TGTGCCAGCAGCTTTGGTGACTGGGACACTGAAGCTTTCTTT. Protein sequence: CASSFGDWDTEAFF.

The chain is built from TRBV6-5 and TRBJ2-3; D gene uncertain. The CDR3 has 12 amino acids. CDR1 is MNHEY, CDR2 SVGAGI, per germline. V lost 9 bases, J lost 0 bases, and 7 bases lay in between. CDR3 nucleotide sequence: TGTGCCAGTAGTAAGAGCACAGATACGCAGTATTTT. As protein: CASSKSTDTQYF.

CDR3 sequence reads: CATRTGLNEKLFF. The CDR3 region has the DNA TGCGCCACGAGGACAGGCCTTAATGAAAAACTGTTTTTT. V usage is TRBV5-1 and J usage is TRBJ1-4; 7 positions match TRBD1. The CDR3 extends over 13 amino acids. The germline CDR1 and CDR2 sequences are SGHRS and YFSETQ. J was trimmed by 4 bases and V by 9 bases; bases with no gene match: 6.

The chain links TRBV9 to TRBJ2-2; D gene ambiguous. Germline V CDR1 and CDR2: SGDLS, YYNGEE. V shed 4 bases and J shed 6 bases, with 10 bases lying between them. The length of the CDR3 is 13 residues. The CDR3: CASSFSSPGELFF. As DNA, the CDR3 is TGTGCCAGCAGCTTTTCCTCTCCCGGGGAGCTGTTTTTT. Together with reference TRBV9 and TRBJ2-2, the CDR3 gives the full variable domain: DSGVTQTPKHLITATGQRVTLRCSPRSGDLSVYWYQQSLDQGLQFLIQYYNGEERAKGNILERFSAQQFPDLHSELNLSSLELGDSALYFCASSFSSPGELFFGEGSRLTVL.

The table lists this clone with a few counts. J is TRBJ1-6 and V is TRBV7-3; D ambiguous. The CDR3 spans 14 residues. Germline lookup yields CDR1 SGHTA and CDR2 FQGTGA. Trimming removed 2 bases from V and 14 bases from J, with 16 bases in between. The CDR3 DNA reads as TGTGCCAGCAGCTTACGGGAGAATCAATTCACCCTCCACTTT. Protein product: CASSLRENQFTLHF.

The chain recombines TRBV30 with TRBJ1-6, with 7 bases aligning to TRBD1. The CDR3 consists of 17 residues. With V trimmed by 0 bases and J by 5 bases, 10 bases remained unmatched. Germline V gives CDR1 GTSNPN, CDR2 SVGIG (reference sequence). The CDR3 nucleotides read TGTGCCTGGAGTGTGCCTTTGGACAGGAGAAATAATTCACCCCTCCACTTT. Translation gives CAWSVPLDRRNNSPLHF.

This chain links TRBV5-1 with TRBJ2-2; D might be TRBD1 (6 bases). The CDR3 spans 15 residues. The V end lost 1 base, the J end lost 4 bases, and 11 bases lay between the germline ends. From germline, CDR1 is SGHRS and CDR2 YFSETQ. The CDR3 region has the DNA TGCGCCAGCAGCTTGCCACAGGGAAGCACCGGGGAGCTGTTTTTT. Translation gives CASSLPQGSTGELFF.

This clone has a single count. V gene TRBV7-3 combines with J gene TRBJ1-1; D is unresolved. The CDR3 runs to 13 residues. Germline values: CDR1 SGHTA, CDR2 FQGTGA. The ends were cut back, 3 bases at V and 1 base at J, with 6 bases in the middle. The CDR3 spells CASSFGKNTEAFF. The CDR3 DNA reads TGTGCCAGCAGCTTTGGGAAGAACACTGAAGCTTTCTTT.